This section outlines one TCR beta chain sequence together with its context. The antigen remains unidentified. From 5'RACE with constant-segment primers came TCR alpha and TCR beta cDNA libraries that carried sample barcodes and UMIs. TCRdb re-called the 5' RACE reads through MiXCR, storing one row per CDR3 protein. The sample holds 530,000 or so distinct CDR3 sequences, about 18% seen once. This record belongs to a study of T-cell memory formation after mild COVID-19. Study-level results: Of the contracting clones, CD4+ ones lay mainly in CM and EM, and CD8+ ones in EMRA. Pre-infection memory held some responding clones, suggesting pre-existing cross-reactive T cells responded.

The germline CDR1 and CDR2 sequences are LGHNA and YSLEER. V lost 5 bases and J 0 bases, leaving 10 bases between the germline ends. This CDR3 is 14 amino acids long. The sequenced sample consisted of PBMCs or a T cell subset sorted from them (not recorded which). The V call is TRBV4-3, the J call TRBJ2-5; D call uncertain. The TCR comes from an adult woman who had mild COVID-19 (a few samples of this study predate the infection). Cell type and time point are not known. The CDR3 loop is CASSYSPYQETQYF. Written as DNA, the CDR3 is TGCGCCAGCAGCTACTCCCCCTACCAAGAGACCCAGTACTTC.